The clone carrying this T cell receptor (beta chain) was seen just once. Profiling relied on immunoSEQ multiplex PCR, and the TCRdb table lists in-frame clones only, not all of them. The profile shows about 15,000 clones, over 70% of them singletons. The germline V gene has CDR1 SGDLS and CDR2 YYNGEE. There are 16 residues in the CDR3. V gave up 4 bases and J gave up 1 base, with 17 bases separating them. This specimen comes from a study of somatic mutations in cytotoxic T cells in rheumatoid arthritis. The V and J genes are TRBV9 and TRBJ1-1; D is uncertain. This clonotype was obtained from an adult with rheumatoid arthritis. Sequenced material: CD8+ T cells sorted from blood. Here the CDR3 DNA reads TGTGCCAGCAGCCCAGCGCCCGAGGTGGGGAACACTGAAGCTTTCTTT. This sequence encodes CASSPAPEVGNTEAFF.